The rows below give T cell receptor beta chains drawn from one sample of a study of blood T cell repertoires in COVID-19. The repertoire was sequenced with immunoSEQ multiplex PCR; TCRdb's copy has only in-frame clones and lacks some. The table includes approximately 250,000 clones, approximately 86% detected once. The sample was peripheral blood. Receptors were obtained from a woman in her 70s with COVID-19, enrolled during active disease. Both conserved end residues are part of each CDR3. D genes are given only for firm matches.

13 | TRBJ1-1 | . | TRBV5-1 | CASGGNVDTEAFF | TGCGCCAGCGGAGGTAATGTGGACACTGAAGCTTTCTTT
11 | TRBJ2-7 | . | TRBV10-1 | CSAGHLYEQYF | TGCTCCGCGGGGCACCTATACGAGCAGTACTTC
16 | TRBJ2-3 | TRBD1 | TRBV14 | CASGTGGAGRTDTQYF | TGTGCCAGCGGGACAGGGGGCGCGGGCAGGACAGATACGCAGTATTTT
17 | TRBJ2-7 | . | TRBV9 | CASSVEWETGRPQEQYF | TGTGCCAGCAGCGTAGAATGGGAGACAGGAAGGCCTCAGGAGCAGTACTTC
14 | TRBJ1-1 | TRBD1 | TRBV18 | CASSPRTGDTEAFF | TGTGCCAGCTCACCTCGGACAGGGGACACTGAAGCTTTCTTT
17 | TRBJ2-6 | . | TRBV19 | CASSMGLTLGGANVLTF | TGTGCCAGTAGTATGGGTCTGACCCTAGGTGGGGCCAACGTCCTGACTTTC
18 | TRBJ2-6 | . | TRBV12-2 | CASRLARTGEAGANVLTF | TGTGCAAGTCGCTTAGCTCGGACAGGGGAGGCGGGGGCCAACGTCCTGACTTTC
14 | TRBJ2-5 | . | TRBV5-1 | CASSDPRSDETQYF | TGCGCCAGCAGCGACCCTCGGAGCGATGAGACCCAGTACTTC
17 | TRBJ1-1 | TRBD1 | TRBV5-6 | CASSPRLGYPGGLEAFF | TGTGCCAGCAGCCCTAGACTTGGGTACCCAGGGGGCCTTGAAGCTTTCTTT
15 | TRBJ2-1 | TRBD1 | TRBV7-2 | CASSRSGTDYNEQFF | TGTGCCAGCAGCCGCTCCGGGACAGACTACAATGAGCAGTTCTTC
14 | TRBJ2-3 | TRBD2 | TRBV10-3 | CATVAGAYTDTQYF | TGTGCCACAGTAGCGGGGGCCTACACAGATACGCAGTATTTT
14 | TRBJ1-2 | TRBD1 | TRBV24-1 | CATSDPDRGYGYTF | TGTGCCACCAGTGACCCTGACAGGGGCTATGGCTACACCTTC
13 | TRBJ2-4 | TRBD1 | TRBV12-3/TRBV12-4 | CASSSGTENIQYF | TGTGCCAGCAGTTCAGGGACAGAAAACATTCAGTACTTC
14 | TRBJ2-7 | . | TRBV2 | CASSADTGGYEQYF | TGTGCCAGCAGTGCCGACACCGGGGGCTACGAGCAGTACTTC